Listed below are T cell receptor beta chains from one sample, sequenced in a study of blood T cell repertoires in COVID-19. TCRdb's copy holds only in-frame clones and misses some; the assay was immunoSEQ multiplex PCR. The table lists 150,000 to 200,000 clones, about 90% of them singletons. Sequencing was carried out using peripheral blood. The receptor source for this set is a man aged 25 to 40 with COVID-19, enrolled during active disease. The CDR3 runs from the conserved cysteine through the conserved F or W. A D gene is named only where the DNA matches it firmly. Size tells how often a clone was seen (once, few, many) or the class of an expanded clone, and some rows leave it out.

cdr3_nt,cdr3_aa,v_call,d_call,j_call,clone_size
TGTGCCAGCAGCCAAGTCGTAGGGGGCTCCCTTGACTACGAGCAGTACTTC,CASSQVVGGSLDYEQYF,TRBV4-2,TRBD1,TRBJ2-7,-
TGTGCCAGCAGCTTACTAGGACAGCGGGGCACTGAAGCTTTCTTT,CASSLLGQRGTEAFF,TRBV7-9,-,TRBJ1-1,-
TGTGCCAGCAGCGTCATCGGAGAAGGGGGCGCAGGCTATGGCTACACCTTC,CASSVIGEGGAGYGYTF,TRBV9,TRBD1,TRBJ1-2,-
TGTGCCAGCAGCCAAGATAAACAAGCGGGAGGCCGGGGAGAGACCCAGTACTTC,CASSQDKQAGGRGETQYF,TRBV4-2,TRBD2,TRBJ2-5,-
TGTGCCAGCAGCAGTCCAGGGGCCGGAAACACCATATATTTT,CASSSPGAGNTIYF,TRBV5-6,-,TRBJ1-3,-
TGTGCCAGCAGCTCCCGGGACAGGGGGCTTCGTAGAAGCTCCTACGAGCAGTACTTC,CASSSRDRGLRRSSYEQYF,TRBV5-6,TRBD1,TRBJ2-7,-
TGTGCCAGCAGTGCCTCCCTAAGAGAGGGCGAGCAGTACTTC,CASSASLREGEQYF,TRBV2,-,TRBJ2-7,-
TGTGCCAGCAGTTTACCCCCCCCCGGGACTAGTGGTTCTGGGGCCAACGTCCTGACTTTC,CASSLPPPGTSGSGANVLTF,TRBV28,TRBD2,TRBJ2-6,-
TGTGCCAGCCGACCACAGGGGGCCAAAAAGCTGGAAAACACCATATATTTT,CASRPQGAKKLENTIYF,TRBV6-4,TRBD1,TRBJ1-3,-
TGTGCCAGCAGCCCCCGCAGGGCGAACACTGAAGCTTTCTTT,CASSPRRANTEAFF,TRBV9,-,TRBJ1-1,-
TGTGCCAGCAGCCCCACCGACAGTCCTCAGGGAAAACTGTTTTTT,CASSPTDSPQGKLFF,TRBV28,-,TRBJ1-4,-
TGTGCCAGCAGTTCAGGGACTAGCGGAGCAAGCACAGATACGCAGTATTTT,CASSSGTSGASTDTQYF,TRBV7-8,TRBD2,TRBJ2-3,-
TGTGCCAGCAGATTTACAGGGTCCTCCTACGAGCAGTACTTC,CASRFTGSSYEQYF,TRBV3-1/TRBV3-2,-,TRBJ2-7,once
TGCGCCAGCAGCCCCCTCCCAGCGGGAGAGGTCCAGACCCAGTACTTC,CASSPLPAGEVQTQYF,TRBV5-1,TRBD2,TRBJ2-5,once
TGTGCCAGTAGTATAGACAGGGAGGGCACTGAAGCTTTCTTT,CASSIDREGTEAFF,TRBV19,-,TRBJ1-1,once
TGTGCCAGCAGTCCACGCGGGAGTCTAACTGAAGCTTTCTTT,CASSPRGSLTEAFF,TRBV2,-,TRBJ1-1,-
TGTGCCAGTAGTCGCACTTCGAGCAATCAGCCCCAGCATTTT,CASSRTSSNQPQHF,TRBV19,-,TRBJ1-5,-
TGCGCCAGCAGCCGGATAACCGGGACTAGCTTCGACGAGCAGTACTTC,CASSRITGTSFDEQYF,TRBV4-1,TRBD2,TRBJ2-7,-
TGCGCCAGCAGTGAGTGGACAGGGTGGAACACCTTC,CASSEWTGWNTF,TRBV10-1,TRBD1,TRBJ1-2,-
TGTGCCATCAGTGAGCTAATTTCGGGCTACACCTTC,CAISELISGYTF,TRBV10-3,-,TRBJ1-2,-
TGCGCCAGCAGCCAAGCAGGGGGCTCCGACGAGCAGTACTTC,CASSQAGGSDEQYF,TRBV4-3,TRBD1,TRBJ2-7,-
TGTGCCAGCAGCCCACAGACCGGGGTCTCTAACTATGGCTACACCTTC,CASSPQTGVSNYGYTF,TRBV7-2,-,TRBJ1-2,-
TGTGCCACCCGTGACAGGGGCTATGGCTACACCTTC,CATRDRGYGYTF,TRBV6-4,TRBD1,TRBJ1-2,-
TGTGCCAGCAGAGCGACCATGGGACAAATCTATGGCTACACCTTC,CASRATMGQIYGYTF,TRBV28,-,TRBJ1-2,once
TGTGCCAGCCAGGACTTTAGAGGTGAAAAACTGTTTTTT,CASQDFRGEKLFF,TRBV28,-,TRBJ1-4,-
TGTGCCATCAGTGAGCGAGGAGACAGCTGGAGCTCTGGGGCCAACGTCCTGACTTTC,CAISERGDSWSSGANVLTF,TRBV10-3,-,TRBJ2-6,-
TGTGCCAGCTCACCTACGGGCGAGGGAGGCTATGGCTACACCTTC,CASSPTGEGGYGYTF,TRBV18,-,TRBJ1-2,once
TGTGCCAGCAGCTTAGGAGGGCAGGATACGCAGTATTTT,CASSLGGQDTQYF,TRBV7-9,-,TRBJ2-3,-
TGCGCCAGCAGCTTGGAGCCGCAAATGGATCAGCCCCAGCATTTT,CASSLEPQMDQPQHF,TRBV5-1,-,TRBJ1-5,-
TGTGCCAGCACTCTAGGTCCGGGTGACTATGGCTACACCTTC,CASTLGPGDYGYTF,TRBV7-2,-,TRBJ1-2,once
TGTGCCAGCAGCTTAGCGACTAGCGGAGAGACCCAGTACTTC,CASSLATSGETQYF,TRBV7-8,TRBD2,TRBJ2-5,once
TGCGCCAGCAGCCTCCTGGCGGGAGTAACAGATACGCAGTATTTT,CASSLLAGVTDTQYF,TRBV4-3,TRBD2,TRBJ2-3,once
TGTGCCAGCAGTTTCGGTGGAAACACCATATATTTT,CASSFGGNTIYF,TRBV12-3/TRBV12-4,-,TRBJ1-3,-
TGTGCCAGCTCATTACGGGACAGGATAGACACCGGGGAGCTGTTTTTT,CASSLRDRIDTGELFF,TRBV18,TRBD1,TRBJ2-2,-
TGTGCCAGCAGCCAATCCACGGGACAGAGCACAGATACGCAGTATTTT,CASSQSTGQSTDTQYF,TRBV3-1/TRBV3-2,TRBD1,TRBJ2-3,-
TGTGCCAGCAGCCTACTCGTCGGAGGACAGCCCCAGCATTTT,CASSLLVGGQPQHF,TRBV6-5,-,TRBJ1-5,-
TGTGCCACCCATCCGGGACTAAGCGGCCTTGGGCAGTTCTTC,CATHPGLSGLGQFF,TRBV10-3,TRBD2,TRBJ2-1,-
TGCGCCAGCAGCTTGGCTTCGGGAGGGCCAGGAGATACGCAGTATTTT,CASSLASGGPGDTQYF,TRBV5-1,TRBD2,TRBJ2-3,-
TGCGCCAGCAGCTTGGCCACGAGCTCCTATAATTCACCCCTCCACTTT,CASSLATSSYNSPLHF,TRBV5-1,-,TRBJ1-6,-
TGTGCCAGCAGCTCAGACAGGGATAGCACAGATACGCAGTATTTT,CASSSDRDSTDTQYF,TRBV7-3,TRBD1,TRBJ2-3,-
TGTGCCAGCAACGATTATAGCGGGCGTTACAATGAGCAGTTCTTC,CASNDYSGRYNEQFF,TRBV9,TRBD2,TRBJ2-1,-
TGTGCCAGCAGTCCCTTGTCCCCTTTCTACGAGCAGTACTTC,CASSPLSPFYEQYF,TRBV27,-,TRBJ2-7,-
TGTGCCAGCAGCGAGACCGGGACAGGGGGCACCGGGGAGCTGTTTTTT,CASSETGTGGTGELFF,TRBV9,TRBD1,TRBJ2-2,-